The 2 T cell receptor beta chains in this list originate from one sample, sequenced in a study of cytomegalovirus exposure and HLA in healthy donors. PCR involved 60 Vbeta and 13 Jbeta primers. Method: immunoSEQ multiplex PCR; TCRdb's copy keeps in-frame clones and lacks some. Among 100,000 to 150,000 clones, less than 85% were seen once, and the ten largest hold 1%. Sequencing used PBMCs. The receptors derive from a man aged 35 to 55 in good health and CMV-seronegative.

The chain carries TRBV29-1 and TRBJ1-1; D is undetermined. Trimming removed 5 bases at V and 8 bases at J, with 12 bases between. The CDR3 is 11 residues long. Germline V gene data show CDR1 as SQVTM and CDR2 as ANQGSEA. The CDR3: CSVTTAVEAFF. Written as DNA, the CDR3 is TGCAGCGTTACAACAGCCGTAGAAGCTTTCTTT.

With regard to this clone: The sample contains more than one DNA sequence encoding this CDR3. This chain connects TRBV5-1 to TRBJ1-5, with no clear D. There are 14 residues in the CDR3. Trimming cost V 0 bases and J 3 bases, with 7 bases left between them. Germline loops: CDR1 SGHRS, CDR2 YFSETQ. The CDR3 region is CASSLDSPNQPQHF. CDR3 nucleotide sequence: TGCGCCAGCAGCTTGGACAGCCCCAATCAGCCCCAGCATTTT.